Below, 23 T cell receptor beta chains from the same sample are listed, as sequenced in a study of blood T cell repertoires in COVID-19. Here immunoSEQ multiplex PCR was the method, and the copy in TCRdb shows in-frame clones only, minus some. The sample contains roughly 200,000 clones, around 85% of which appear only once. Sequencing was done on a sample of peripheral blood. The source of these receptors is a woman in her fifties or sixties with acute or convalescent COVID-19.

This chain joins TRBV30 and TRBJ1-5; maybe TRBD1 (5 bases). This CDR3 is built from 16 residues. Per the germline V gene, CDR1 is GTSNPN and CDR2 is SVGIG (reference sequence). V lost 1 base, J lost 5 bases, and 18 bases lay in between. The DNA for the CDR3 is TGTGCCTGGAGTGCTAAGGGCTGGGGGGTTGATCAGCCCCAGCATTTT. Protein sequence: CAWSAKGWGVDQPQHF.

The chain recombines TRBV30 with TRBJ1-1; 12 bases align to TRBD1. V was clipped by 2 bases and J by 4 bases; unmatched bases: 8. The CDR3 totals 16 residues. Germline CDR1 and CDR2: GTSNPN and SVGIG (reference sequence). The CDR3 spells CAWSWGQGARGTEAFF. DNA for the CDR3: TGTGCCTGGAGTTGGGGACAGGGGGCGCGGGGCACTGAAGCTTTCTTT.

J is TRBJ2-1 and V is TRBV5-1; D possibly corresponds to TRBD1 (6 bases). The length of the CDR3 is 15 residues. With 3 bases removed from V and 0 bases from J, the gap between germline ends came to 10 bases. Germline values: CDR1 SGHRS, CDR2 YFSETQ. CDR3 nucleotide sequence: TGCGCCAGCAGCTCCACAGGGAGCTCCTACAATGAGCAGTTCTTC. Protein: CASSSTGSSYNEQFF. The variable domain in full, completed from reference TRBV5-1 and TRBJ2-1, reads KAGVTQTPRYLIKTRGQQVTLSCSPISGHRSVSWYQQTPGQGLQFLFEYFSETQRNKGNFPGRFSGRQFSNSRSEMNVSTLELGDSALYLCASSSTGSSYNEQFFGPGTRLTVL.

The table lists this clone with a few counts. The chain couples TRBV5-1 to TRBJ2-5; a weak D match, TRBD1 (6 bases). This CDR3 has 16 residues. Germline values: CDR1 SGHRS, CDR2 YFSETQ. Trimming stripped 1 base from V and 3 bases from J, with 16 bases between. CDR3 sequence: CASSLWGRGIEETQYF. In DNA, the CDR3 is TGCGCCAGCAGCTTGTGGGGCAGGGGAATTGAAGAGACCCAGTACTTC.

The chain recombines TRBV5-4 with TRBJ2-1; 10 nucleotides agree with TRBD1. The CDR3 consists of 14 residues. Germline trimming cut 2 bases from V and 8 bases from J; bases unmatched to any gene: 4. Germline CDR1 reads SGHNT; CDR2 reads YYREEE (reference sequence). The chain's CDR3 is CASSFWTGGDEQFF. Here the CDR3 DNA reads TGTGCCAGCAGCTTTTGGACAGGGGGGGATGAGCAGTTCTTC.

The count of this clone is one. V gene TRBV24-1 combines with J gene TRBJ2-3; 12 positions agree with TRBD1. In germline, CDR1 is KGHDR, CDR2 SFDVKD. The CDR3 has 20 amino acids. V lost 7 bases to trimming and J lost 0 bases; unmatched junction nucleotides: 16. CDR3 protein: CATSATLGQGAYSSTDTQYF. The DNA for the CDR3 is TGTGCCACCAGCGCCACCCTGGGACAGGGGGCCTATTCTAGCACAGATACGCAGTATTTT.

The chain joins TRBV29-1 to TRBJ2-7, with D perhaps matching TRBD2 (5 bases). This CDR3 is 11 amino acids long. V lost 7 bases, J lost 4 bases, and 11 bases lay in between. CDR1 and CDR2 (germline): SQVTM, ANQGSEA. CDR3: CSAVSGYEQYV. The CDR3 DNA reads TGCAGCGCTGTCTCGGGATACGAGCAGTACGTC.

This CDR3 is CASSFTLGQVTYNEQFF. DNA for the CDR3: TGTGCCAGCAGCTTTACTTTAGGACAGGTCACCTACAATGAGCAGTTCTTC. This rearrangement joins TRBV7-9 to TRBJ2-1; 7 bases agree with TRBD1. This CDR3 contains 17 residues. The V gene end was trimmed by 3 bases and the J gene end by 2 bases; junction bases not matched to a gene: 10. CDR1 is SEHNR, CDR2 FQNEAQ, per germline (reference sequence).

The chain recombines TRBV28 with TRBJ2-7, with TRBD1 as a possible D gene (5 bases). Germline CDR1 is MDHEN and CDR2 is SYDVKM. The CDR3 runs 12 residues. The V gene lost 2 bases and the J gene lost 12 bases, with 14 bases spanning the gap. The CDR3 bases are TGTGCCAGCAGTTTAGAAGGTGCCAGGGCGTACTTC. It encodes CASSLEGARAYF.

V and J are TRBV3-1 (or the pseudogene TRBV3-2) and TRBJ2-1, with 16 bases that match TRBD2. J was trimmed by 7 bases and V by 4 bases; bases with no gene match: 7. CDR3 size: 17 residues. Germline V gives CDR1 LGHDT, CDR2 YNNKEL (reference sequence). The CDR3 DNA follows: TGTGCCAGCAGCCGGGGGACTAGCGGGAGGGCCTTTAATGAGCAGTTCTTC. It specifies CASSRGTSGRAFNEQFF.

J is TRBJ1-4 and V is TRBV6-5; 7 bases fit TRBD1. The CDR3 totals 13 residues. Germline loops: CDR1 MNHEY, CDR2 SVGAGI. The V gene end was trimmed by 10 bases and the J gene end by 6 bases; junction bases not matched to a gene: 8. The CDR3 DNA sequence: TGTGCCACCTCCGGGACAGCCCATGAAAAACTGTTTTTT. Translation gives CATSGTAHEKLFF.

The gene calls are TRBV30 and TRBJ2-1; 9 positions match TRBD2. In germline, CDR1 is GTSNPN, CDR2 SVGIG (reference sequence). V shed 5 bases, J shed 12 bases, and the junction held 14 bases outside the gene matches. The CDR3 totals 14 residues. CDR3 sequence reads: CAWGPGTSSFGQFF. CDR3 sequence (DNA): TGTGCCTGGGGACCGGGGACTAGCTCGTTCGGGCAGTTCTTC.

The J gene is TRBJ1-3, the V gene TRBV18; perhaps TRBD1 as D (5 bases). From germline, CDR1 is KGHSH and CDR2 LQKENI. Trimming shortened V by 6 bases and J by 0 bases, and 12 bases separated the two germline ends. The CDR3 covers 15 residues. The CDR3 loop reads CASSDNRASGNTIYF. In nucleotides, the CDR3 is TGTGCCAGCTCGGACAACCGAGCCTCTGGAAACACCATATATTTT.

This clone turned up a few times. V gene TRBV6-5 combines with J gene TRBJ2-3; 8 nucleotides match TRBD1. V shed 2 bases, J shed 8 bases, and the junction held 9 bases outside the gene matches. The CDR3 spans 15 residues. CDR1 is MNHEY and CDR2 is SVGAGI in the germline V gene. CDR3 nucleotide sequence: TGTGCCAGCAGTTACAAAGGACAGGGAGGAGGTACGCAGTATTTT. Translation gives CASSYKGQGGGTQYF.

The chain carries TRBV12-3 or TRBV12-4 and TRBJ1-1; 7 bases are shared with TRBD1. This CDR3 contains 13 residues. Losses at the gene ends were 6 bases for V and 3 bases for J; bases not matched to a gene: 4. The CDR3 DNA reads TGTGCCAGCAGCCTCGGACAGGACACTGAAGCTTTCTTT. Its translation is CASSLGQDTEAFF.

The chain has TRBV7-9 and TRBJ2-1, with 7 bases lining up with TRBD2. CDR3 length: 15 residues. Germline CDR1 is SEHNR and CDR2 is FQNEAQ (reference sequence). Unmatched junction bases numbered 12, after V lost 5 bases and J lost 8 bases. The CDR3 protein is CASSGSGGSDDEQFF. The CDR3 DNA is TGTGCCAGCAGCGGTAGTGGCGGGAGTGACGATGAGCAGTTCTTC.

The CDR3 nucleotides are TGTGCCAGCAGTTTCAACCCCGGCGGAAGCTCTGGAAACACCATATATTTT. As protein: CASSFNPGGSSGNTIYF. The rearrangement uses TRBV3-1 (or the pseudogene TRBV3-2) and TRBJ1-3, with no clear D. The germline gives CDR1 LGHDT, CDR2 YNNKEL (reference sequence). V was trimmed by 6 bases and J by 0 bases, leaving 18 bases between them. CDR3 length equals 17 residues.

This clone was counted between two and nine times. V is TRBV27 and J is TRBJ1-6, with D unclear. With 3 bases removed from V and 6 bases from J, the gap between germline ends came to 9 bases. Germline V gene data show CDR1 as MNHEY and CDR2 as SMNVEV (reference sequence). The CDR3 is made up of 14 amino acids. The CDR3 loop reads CASSFAATNSPLHF. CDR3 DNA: TGTGCCAGCAGTTTTGCGGCTACTAATTCACCCCTCCACTTT.

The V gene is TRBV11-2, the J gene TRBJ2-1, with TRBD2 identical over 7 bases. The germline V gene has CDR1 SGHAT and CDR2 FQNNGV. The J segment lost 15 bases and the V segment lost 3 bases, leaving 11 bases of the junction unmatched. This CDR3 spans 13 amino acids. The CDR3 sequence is CASSLRTSWVWFF. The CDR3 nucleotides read TGTGCCAGCAGCTTGAGGACTAGTTGGGTTTGGTTCTTC.

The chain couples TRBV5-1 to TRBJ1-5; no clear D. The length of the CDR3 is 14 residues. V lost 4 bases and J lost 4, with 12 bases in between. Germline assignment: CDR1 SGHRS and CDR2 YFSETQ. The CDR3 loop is CASSREGLNQPQHF. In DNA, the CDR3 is TGCGCCAGCAGCCGGGAGGGCCTAAATCAGCCCCAGCATTTT.

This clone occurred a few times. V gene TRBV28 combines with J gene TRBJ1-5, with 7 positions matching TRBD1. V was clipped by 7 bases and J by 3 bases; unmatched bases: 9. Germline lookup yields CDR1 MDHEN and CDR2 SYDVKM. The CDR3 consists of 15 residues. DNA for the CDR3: TGTGCCAGCACTACAGGGGTGGGTATCAATCAGCCCCAGCATTTT. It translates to CASTTGVGINQPQHF. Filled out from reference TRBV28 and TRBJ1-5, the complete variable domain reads DVKVTQSSRYLVKRTGEKVFLECVQDMDHENMFWYRQDPGLGLRLIYFSYDVKMKEKGDIPEGYSVSREKKERFSLILESASTNQTSMYLCASTTGVGINQPQHFGDGTRLSIL.

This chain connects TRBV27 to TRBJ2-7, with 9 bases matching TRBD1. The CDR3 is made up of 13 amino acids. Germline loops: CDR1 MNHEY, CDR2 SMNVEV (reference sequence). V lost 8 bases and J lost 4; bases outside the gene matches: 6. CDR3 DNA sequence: TGTGCCAGCCGAACAGGGGGCGGGTACGAGCAGTACTTC. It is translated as CASRTGGGYEQYF.

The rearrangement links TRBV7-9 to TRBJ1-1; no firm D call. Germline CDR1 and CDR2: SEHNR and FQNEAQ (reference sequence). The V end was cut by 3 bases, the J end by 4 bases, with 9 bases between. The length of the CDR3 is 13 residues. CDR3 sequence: CASSFWSSTEAFF. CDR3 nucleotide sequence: TGTGCCAGCAGCTTCTGGAGTAGCACTGAAGCTTTCTTT.